These 24 T cell receptor beta chains came from one sample sequenced in a study of CD8 T cells in Susac syndrome. Reverse transcription of about 0.45 to 1 ug RNA was performed with random hexamers. TCRdb re-analysed the immunoSEQ multiplex PCR reads in MiXCR, keeping a single row per CDR3 protein. The table includes roughly 120,000 distinct CDR3 sequences, around 94% detected once. Sequences were obtained from CD4+ T cells from PBMCs. The source of these receptors is a human donor in good health.

The chain uses TRBV15 and TRBJ2-7; D tentatively reads TRBD1 or TRBD2 (5 bases each). From germline, CDR1 is LNHNV and CDR2 YYDKDF (reference sequence). Trimming pared 3 bases from V and 6 bases from J, leaving 9 bases between. The CDR3 is made up of 12 amino acids. The CDR3 sequence is CATSSFGGEQYF. The CDR3 region has the DNA TGTGCCACCAGCAGCTTTGGGGGCGAGCAGTACTTC.

V gene TRBV7-9 combines with J gene TRBJ2-7, with 7 bases identical to TRBD1. Unmatched junction bases numbered 8, after V lost 4 bases and J lost 5 bases. CDR3 length: 14 amino acids. Looked up from germline, CDR1 is SEHNR and CDR2 is FQNEAQ (reference sequence). CDR3 sequence (DNA): TGTGCCAGCAGCTCATTCAGGGGGAGAAACGAGCAGTACTTC. This codes for CASSSFRGRNEQYF.

This clonotype was counted a few times. The V call is TRBV6-5, the J call TRBJ2-7; 13 bases are shared with TRBD2. The CDR3 runs 15 residues. The germline gives CDR1 MNHEY, CDR2 SVGAGI. Losses at the gene ends were 2 bases for V and 6 bases for J; bases not matched to a gene: 4. For the CDR3, the DNA is TGTGCCAGCAGTTACGAGGGACTAGCGGGGCGCGAGCAGTACTTC. Encoded protein: CASSYEGLAGREQYF.

The count of this clonotype is one. The chain employs TRBV9 and TRBJ2-3; D may be TRBD1 or TRBD2 (5 bases each). Trimming removed 0 bases at V and 2 bases at J, with 16 bases between. Germline lookup yields CDR1 SGDLS and CDR2 YYNGEE. The CDR3 runs to 17 residues. The DNA of the CDR3 is TGTGCCAGCAGCGTAGGTGGGACGCTGGGGGTCACAGATACGCAGTATTTT. Protein: CASSVGGTLGVTDTQYF.

This rearrangement joins TRBV11-3 to TRBJ2-1, with D uncertain. Germline lookup yields CDR1 SGHNT and CDR2 YENEEA. The CDR3 sequence is 15 residues long. V was cut by 7 bases and J by 4 bases, with 17 bases left in between. CDR3 residues: CASTPCLKGYNEQFF. CDR3 bases: TGTGCCAGCACTCCCTGCCTCAAAGGTTACAATGAGCAGTTCTTC. The whole variable domain, filled in from reference TRBV11-3 and TRBJ2-1, reads EAGVVQSPRYKIIEKKQPVAFWCNPISGHNTLYWYLQNLGQGPELLIRYENEEAVDDSQLPKDRFSAERLKGVDSTLKIQPAELGDSAVYLCASTPCLKGYNEQFFGPGTRLTVL.

The genes are TRBV7-9 and TRBJ2-3, with D maybe TRBD1 (5 bases). Trimming stripped 8 bases from V and 2 bases from J, with 11 bases between. The CDR3 spans 13 residues. Germline V gene sequence: CDR1 SEHNR, CDR2 FQNEAQ (reference sequence). CDR3 protein: CASVRQPTDTQYF. The CDR3 DNA follows: TGTGCCAGCGTCCGACAGCCCACAGATACGCAGTATTTT.

Only one count was recorded for this clonotype. This chain connects TRBV20-1 to TRBJ2-5; TRBD2 aligns across 7 bases. The CDR3 length is 15 residues. The V gene end was trimmed by 4 bases and the J gene end by 2 bases; junction bases not matched to a gene: 10. From germline, CDR1 is DFQATT and CDR2 SNEGSKA (reference sequence). CDR3 region: CSAKKAGEGQETQYF. The CDR3 region has the DNA TGCAGTGCTAAGAAGGCGGGAGAAGGGCAAGAGACCCAGTACTTC.

The rearrangement uses TRBV20-1 and TRBJ2-3; D may be TRBD2 (6 bases). V was cut by 3 bases and J by 0 bases, with 7 bases left in between. CDR3 length equals 13 residues. Germline V gene data show CDR1 as DFQATT and CDR2 as SNEGSKA (reference sequence). The CDR3 nucleotides read TGCAGTGCTAGGAGCGGGAGCACAGATACGCAGTATTTT. Protein product: CSARSGSTDTQYF.

The chain has TRBV18 and TRBJ1-5; possible D gene TRBD1, 5 bases. CDR3 length: 15 amino acids. Germline V gene data show CDR1 as KGHSH and CDR2 as LQKENI. With 2 bases removed from V and 4 bases from J, the gap between germline ends came to 12 bases. CDR3 region: CASSPTFGGNQPQHF. Written as DNA, the CDR3 is TGTGCCAGCTCACCAACATTCGGGGGAAATCAGCCCCAGCATTTT.

The chain has TRBV11-2 and TRBJ2-5, with D possibly being TRBD2 (6 bases). The germline CDR1 and CDR2 sequences are SGHAT and FQNNGV. The CDR3 covers 13 residues. The V gene lost 5 bases and the J gene lost 1 base, with 8 bases spanning the gap. This CDR3 is CASSTGLQETQYF. The CDR3 DNA sequence: TGTGCCAGCAGCACGGGACTCCAAGAGACCCAGTACTTC.

The chain is built from TRBV2 and TRBJ2-2; 11 bases are shared with TRBD2. The germline CDR1 and CDR2 sequences are SNHLY and FYNNEI. The V segment lost 4 bases and the J segment 13 bases; nucleotides outside the gene matches: 17. The CDR3 extends over 17 amino acids. The CDR3 DNA follows: TGTGCCAGCAGTGTTTCGGTAGCGGGAGGGTCACCGGTGGGGCTGTTTTTT. It is translated as CASSVSVAGGSPVGLFF.

Only one count was recorded for this clonotype. Mismatch with germline at one junction end may stem from a read error. The J gene is TRBJ2-3, the V gene TRBV9; TRBD2 might be the D (6 bases). Per the germline V gene, CDR1 is SGDLS and CDR2 is YYNGEE. The CDR3 has 13 amino acids. Here the CDR3 DNA reads TGTGGCAGCAGCGTAGCGGTTACAGATACGCAGTATTTT. Translation: CGSSVAVTDTQYF.

The chain links TRBV20-1 to TRBJ2-7; 8 bases agree with TRBD1. The junction had 10 bases not matched to a gene; V was cut back by 0 bases and J by 6 bases. Per germline, CDR1 DFQATT and CDR2 SNEGSKA (reference sequence). The CDR3 has 15 amino acids. CDR3 DNA: TGCAGTGCTAGAGATCCCGGACAGGGAGGTCGCGAGCAGTACTTC. Translated, it gives CSARDPGQGGREQYF.

The chain carries TRBV4-3 and TRBJ1-2; 7 bases align to TRBD1. The trim removed 0 bases at V and 4 bases at J, leaving 8 bases unmatched. Per the germline V gene, CDR1 is LGHNA and CDR2 is YSLEER. The CDR3 covers 16 residues. The CDR3 DNA reads TGCGCCAGCAGCCAAGATATTCGACAGGGACTCTATGGCTACACCTTC. It yields the protein CASSQDIRQGLYGYTF.

V gene TRBV7-9 combines with J gene TRBJ2-5, with TRBD1 identical over 7 bases. The CDR3 loop spans 13 amino acids. Germline V lookup: CDR1 SEHNR, CDR2 FQNEAQ (reference sequence). V shed 5 bases, J shed 1 base, and the junction held 1 base outside the gene matches. The CDR3 loop reads CASSRDSQETQYF. DNA for the CDR3: TGTGCCAGCAGCCGGGACAGCCAAGAGACCCAGTACTTC.

The chain uses TRBV7-2 and TRBJ1-2, with D unresolved. V dropped 5 bases and J dropped 8 bases, with 15 bases sitting between them. CDR3 length: 13 residues. In germline, CDR1 is SGHTA, CDR2 FQGNSA. CDR3 sequence (DNA): TGTGCCAGCAGCGTGTCGGGCTTGCAGGGCTACACCTTC. Translation: CASSVSGLQGYTF.

This clonotype came up once. The gene calls are TRBV24-1 and TRBJ2-7; 12 bases are shared with TRBD2. Germline trimming cut 2 bases from V and 2 bases from J; bases unmatched to any gene: 12. The germline V gene encodes CDR1 KGHDR and CDR2 SFDVKD. There are 19 residues in the CDR3. The CDR3 DNA follows: TGTGCCACCAGTGATTCGCAACCACAACTAGCGGGAGGACCCTACGAGCAGTACTTC. Translated, it gives CATSDSQPQLAGGPYEQYF.

The chain carries TRBV27 and TRBJ2-7; 11 nucleotides agree with TRBD2. CDR3 length: 15 amino acids. In germline, CDR1 is MNHEY, CDR2 SMNVEV (reference sequence). Trimming at V came to 5 bases and at J to 0 bases, leaving 3 bases not matched to a gene. The CDR3 nucleotides are TGTGCCAGCAGTCCGGGACTAGCGGACTCCTACGAGCAGTACTTC. It encodes CASSPGLADSYEQYF.

In this sample, this clonotype turned up once. This sequence joins TRBV20-1 and TRBJ2-7; perhaps TRBD1 as D (5 bases). Germline CDR1 DFQATT, CDR2 SNEGSKA (reference sequence). V gave up 8 bases and J gave up 2 bases, with 10 bases separating them. The CDR3 sequence is 11 residues long. For the CDR3, the DNA is TGCAGTACCCAGGGTACCTACGAGCAGTACTTC. Its translation: CSTQGTYEQYF.

The chain carries TRBV20-1 and TRBJ2-7, with D maybe TRBD2 (6 bases). The germline V and J ends were trimmed by 0 bases and 1 base, with 13 bases remaining between them. The CDR3 contains 15 residues. Germline V CDR1 and CDR2: DFQATT, SNEGSKA (reference sequence). The CDR3 reads CSARDLEGGSYEQYF. The CDR3 bases are TGCAGTGCTAGAGATCTCGAGGGAGGATCCTACGAGCAGTACTTC.

The V and J genes are TRBV7-2 and TRBJ2-7; D might be TRBD1 (5 bases). Germline CDR1 and CDR2: SGHTA and FQGNSA. V was clipped by 0 bases and J by 3 bases, with 9 bases between them. The CDR3 runs to 14 residues. CDR3 region: CASSLAAGNYEQYF. The DNA of the CDR3 is TGTGCCAGCAGCTTAGCCGCAGGGAACTACGAGCAGTACTTC. The full variable domain, completed using reference TRBV7-2 and TRBJ2-7, is GAGVSQSPSNKVTEKGKDVELRCDPISGHTALYWYRQSLGQGLEFLIYFQGNSAPDKSGLPSDRFSAERTGGSVSTLTIQRTQQEDSAVYLCASSLAAGNYEQYFGPGTRLTVT.

The chain links TRBV3-1 to TRBJ2-4; D not resolved. Trimming cost V 3 bases and J 0 bases, with 12 bases left between them. This CDR3 contains 16 residues. Germline values: CDR1 LGHDT, CDR2 YNNKEL (reference sequence). The CDR3 spells CASSQYGVLAKNIQYF. The CDR3 region has the DNA TGTGCCAGCAGCCAGTATGGGGTTTTAGCCAAAAACATTCAGTACTTC.

The rearrangement joins TRBV3-1 to TRBJ1-1, with no clear D. Germline V gene data show CDR1 as LGHDT and CDR2 as YNNKEL (reference sequence). The V end lost 3 bases, the J end lost 1 base, and 12 bases lay between the germline ends. This CDR3 region has 15 residues. CDR3 bases: TGTGCCAGCAGCCAGGGTTTGCTAACGAACACTGAAGCTTTCTTT. It yields the protein CASSQGLLTNTEAFF.

This chain connects TRBV7-9 to TRBJ1-1; tentatively, D is TRBD1 (5 bases). Trimming shortened V by 2 bases and J by 5 bases, and 12 bases separated the two germline ends. The CDR3 has 14 residues. Germline CDR1 is SEHNR and CDR2 is FQNEAQ (reference sequence). The DNA for the CDR3 is TGTGCCAGCAGCTTAACCCCCGGGGGAACTGAAGCTTTCTTT. Amino acid sequence: CASSLTPGGTEAFF. Full variable domain (outside the CDR3, taken from reference TRBV7-9 and TRBJ1-1): DTGVSQNPRHKITKRGQNVTFRCDPISEHNRLYWYRQTLGQGPEFLTYFQNEAQLEKSRLLSDRFSAERPKGSFSTLEIQRTEQGDSAMYLCASSLTPGGTEAFFGQGTRLTVV.